This TCR beta chain was profiled in a study of blood T cell repertoires in COVID-19. This clone has more than one count but fewer than ten. The sample has other DNA sequences that encode this CDR3 too. The CDR3 spans 12 residues. V was shortened by 5 bases and J by 1 base, with 5 bases between the two germline ends. The protocol was immunoSEQ multiplex PCR, while the TCRdb copy is restricted to in-frame clones and leaves out a portion. The sample includes about 140,000 clones, 80% to 85% seen only once; the top ten take less than 4%. The chain has TRBV12-3 or TRBV12-4 and TRBJ1-2, with D unclear. This clonotype originated in an older woman with acute or convalescent COVID-19. The sample comprised peripheral blood. This CDR3 reads CASSPSNYGYTF. The CDR3 bases are TGTGCCAGCAGTCCCAGTAACTATGGCTACACCTTC.